A single T cell receptor beta chain is shown here with its context. The record originates from a study of blood T cells in healthy people across ages. Using a J-beta primer mix together with a sample-barcoded 5' primer, a second PCR was run for roughly 7 to 11 cycles. Via MiXCR, TCRdb re-called the 5' RACE reads, giving one row per CDR3 protein. This table holds 1.5 million to 1.9 million distinct CDR3 sequences, roughly 43% found once. The source of this sequence is a young woman in good health. Sequenced: blood.

The CDR3 loop reads CASSVTSISDTQYF. The DNA for the CDR3 is TGCGCCAGCAGTGTAACTAGCATCTCAGATACGCAGTATTTT. The chain carries TRBV10-2 and TRBJ2-3; tentatively, D is TRBD2 (6 bases). Trimming pared 4 bases from V and 4 bases from J, leaving 12 bases between. This CDR3 has 14 amino acids. CDR1 WSHSY and CDR2 SAAADI come from the germline V gene.